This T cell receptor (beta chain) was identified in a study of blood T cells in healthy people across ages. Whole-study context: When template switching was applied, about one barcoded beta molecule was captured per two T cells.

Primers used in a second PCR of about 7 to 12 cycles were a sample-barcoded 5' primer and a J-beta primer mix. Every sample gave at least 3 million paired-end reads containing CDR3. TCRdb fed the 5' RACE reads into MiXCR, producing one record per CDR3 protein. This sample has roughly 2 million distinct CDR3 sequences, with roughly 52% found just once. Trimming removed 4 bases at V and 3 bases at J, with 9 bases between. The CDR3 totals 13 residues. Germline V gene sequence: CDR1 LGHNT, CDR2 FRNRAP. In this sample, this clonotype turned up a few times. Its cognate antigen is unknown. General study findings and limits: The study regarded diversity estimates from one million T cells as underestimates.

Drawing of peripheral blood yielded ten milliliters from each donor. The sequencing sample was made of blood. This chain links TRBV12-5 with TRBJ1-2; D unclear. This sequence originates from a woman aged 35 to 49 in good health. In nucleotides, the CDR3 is TGTGCTAGTGGTTCTGGGCCCGACTATGGCTACACCTTC. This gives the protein CASGSGPDYGYTF. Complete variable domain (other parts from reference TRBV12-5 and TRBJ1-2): DARVTQTPRHKVTEMGQEVTMRCQPILGHNTVFWYRQTMMQGLELLAYFRNRAPLDDSGMPKDRFSAEMPDATLATLKIQPSEPRDSAVYFCASGSGPDYGYTFGSGTRLTVV.